This record concerns one TCR beta chain sequence. Grouping used clinical history reported by participants in a survey and questionnaire. Using immunoSEQ multiplex PCR, the repertoire was profiled, and TCRdb retains in-frame clones only, with some absent. The table includes 300,000 to 400,000 clones, roughly 85% detected once. Per germline, CDR1 MNHEY and CDR2 SVGAGI. Trimming at V came to 4 bases and at J to 6 bases, leaving 5 bases not matched to a gene. CDR3 size: 14 residues. The sample originates from a study of blood T cell repertoires in COVID-19. Study-wide background: Nucleic acid was either cDNA or gDNA, and it came from T cells, B-cell-depleted T cells, or PBMCs.

The chain combines TRBV6-5 with TRBJ1-2; 10 bases agree with TRBD1. The sequence came from a woman aged 40 to 50 with acute COVID-19. Material: PBMCs or T cells enriched from blood (not recorded which). The CDR3 DNA sequence: TGTGCCAGCAGTTTCCGGACAGGGGGTAATGGCTACACCTTC. This codes for CASSFRTGGNGYTF.